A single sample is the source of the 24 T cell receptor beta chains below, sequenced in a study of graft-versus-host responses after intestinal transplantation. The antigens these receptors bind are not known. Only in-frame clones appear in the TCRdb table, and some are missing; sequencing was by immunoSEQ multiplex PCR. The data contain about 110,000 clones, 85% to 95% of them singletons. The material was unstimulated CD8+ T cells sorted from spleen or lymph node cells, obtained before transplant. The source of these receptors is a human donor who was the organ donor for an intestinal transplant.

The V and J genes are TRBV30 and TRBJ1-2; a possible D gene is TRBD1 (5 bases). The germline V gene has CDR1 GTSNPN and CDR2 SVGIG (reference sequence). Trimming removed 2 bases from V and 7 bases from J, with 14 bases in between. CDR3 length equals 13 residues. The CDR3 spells CAWSTGFRGGYTF. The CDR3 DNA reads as TGTGCCTGGAGTACAGGTTTTCGGGGTGGCTACACCTTC.

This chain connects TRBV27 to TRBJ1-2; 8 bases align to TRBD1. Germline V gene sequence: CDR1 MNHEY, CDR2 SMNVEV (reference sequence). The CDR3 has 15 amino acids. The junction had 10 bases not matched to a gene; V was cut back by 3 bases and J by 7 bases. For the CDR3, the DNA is TGTGCCAGCAGTTTCGGTTTAGGACAGGGATTTGGCTACACCTTC. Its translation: CASSFGLGQGFGYTF.

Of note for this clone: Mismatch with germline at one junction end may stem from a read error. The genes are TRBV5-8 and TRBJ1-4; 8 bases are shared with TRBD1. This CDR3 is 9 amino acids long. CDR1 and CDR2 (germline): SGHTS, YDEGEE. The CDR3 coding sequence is TGTGCCAGCAGGGCAGGGGGCCCTTTT. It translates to CASRAGGPF. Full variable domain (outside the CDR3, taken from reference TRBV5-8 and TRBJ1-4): EAGVTQSPTHLIKTRGQQATLRCSPISGHTSVYWYQQALGLGLQFLLWYDEGEERNRGNFPPRFSGRQFPNYSSELNVNALELEDSALYLCASRAGGPFGSGTQLSVL.

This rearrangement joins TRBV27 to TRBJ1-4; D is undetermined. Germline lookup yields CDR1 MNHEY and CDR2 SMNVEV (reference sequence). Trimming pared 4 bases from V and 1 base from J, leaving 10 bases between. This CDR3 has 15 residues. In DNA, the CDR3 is TGTGCCAGCAGTTACATCCCCGGAACTAATGAAAAACTGTTTTTT. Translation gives CASSYIPGTNEKLFF.

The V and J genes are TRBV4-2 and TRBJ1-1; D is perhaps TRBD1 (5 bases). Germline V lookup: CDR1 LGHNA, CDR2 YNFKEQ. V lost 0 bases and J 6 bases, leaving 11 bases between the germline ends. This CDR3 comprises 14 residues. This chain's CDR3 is CASSQEIGTPEAFF. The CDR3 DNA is TGTGCCAGCAGCCAAGAAATTGGGACTCCTGAAGCTTTCTTT.

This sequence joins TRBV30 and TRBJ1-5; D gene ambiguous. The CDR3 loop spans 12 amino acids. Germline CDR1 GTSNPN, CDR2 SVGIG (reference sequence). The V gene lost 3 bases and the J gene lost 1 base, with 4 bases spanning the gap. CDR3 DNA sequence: TGTGCCTGGAGGGACAGCAATCAGCCCCAGCATTTT. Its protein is CAWRDSNQPQHF.

The CDR3 loop is CASSSGQGRVYDTEAFF. The CDR3, as DNA: TGTGCCAGCAGCTCTGGACAGGGGCGCGTCTATGACACTGAAGCTTTCTTT. This chain links TRBV9 with TRBJ1-1, with 9 nucleotides matching TRBD1. The V gene's germline CDR1 is SGDLS and CDR2 YYNGEE. There are 17 residues in the CDR3. Germline trimming cut 4 bases from V and 3 bases from J; bases unmatched to any gene: 13.

The CDR3 DNA follows: TGTGCCAGCATACGGGGACTTCCAGACACCTACAATGAGCAGTTCTTC. It codes for CASIRGLPDTYNEQFF. V is TRBV2 and J is TRBJ2-1, with D perhaps matching TRBD2 (6 bases). This CDR3 region has 16 residues. The V and J ends lost 7 bases and 2 bases respectively, with 18 bases between them. Germline loops: CDR1 SNHLY, CDR2 FYNNEI. Full variable domain (remainder filled in from reference TRBV2 and TRBJ2-1): EPEVTQTPSHQVTQMGQEVILRCVPISNHLYFYWYRQILGQKVEFLVSFYNNEISEKSEIFDDQFSVERPDGSNFTLKIRSTKLEDSAMYFCASIRGLPDTYNEQFFGPGTRLTVL.

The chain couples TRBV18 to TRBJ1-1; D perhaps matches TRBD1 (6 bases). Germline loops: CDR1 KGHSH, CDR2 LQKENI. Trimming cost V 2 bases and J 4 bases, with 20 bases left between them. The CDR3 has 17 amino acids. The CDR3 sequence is CASSPVRPGELGTEAFF. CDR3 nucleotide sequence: TGTGCCAGCTCACCAGTGCGGCCAGGGGAGTTGGGCACTGAAGCTTTCTTT.

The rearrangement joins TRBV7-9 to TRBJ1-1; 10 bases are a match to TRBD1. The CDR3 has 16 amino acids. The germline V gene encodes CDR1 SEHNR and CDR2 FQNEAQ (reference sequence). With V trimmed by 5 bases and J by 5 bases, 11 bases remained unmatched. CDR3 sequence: CASSPPGQGRNTEAFF. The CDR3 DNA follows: TGTGCCAGCAGCCCACCGGGACAGGGGAGGAATACTGAAGCTTTCTTT.

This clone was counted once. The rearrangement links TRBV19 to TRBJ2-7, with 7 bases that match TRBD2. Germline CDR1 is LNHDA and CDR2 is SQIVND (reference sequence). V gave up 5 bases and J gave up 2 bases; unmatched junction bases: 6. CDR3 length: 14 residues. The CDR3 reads CASSSGLGPYEQYF. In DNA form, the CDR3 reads TGTGCCAGTAGTTCAGGACTAGGCCCCTACGAGCAGTACTTC.

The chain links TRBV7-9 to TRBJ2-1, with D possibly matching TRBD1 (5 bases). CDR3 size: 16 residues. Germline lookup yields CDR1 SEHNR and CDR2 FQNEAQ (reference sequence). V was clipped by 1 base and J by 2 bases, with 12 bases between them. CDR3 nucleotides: TGTGCCAGCAGCTTAGGGGGCGAATCCGCCTACAATGAGCAGTTCTTC. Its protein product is CASSLGGESAYNEQFF.

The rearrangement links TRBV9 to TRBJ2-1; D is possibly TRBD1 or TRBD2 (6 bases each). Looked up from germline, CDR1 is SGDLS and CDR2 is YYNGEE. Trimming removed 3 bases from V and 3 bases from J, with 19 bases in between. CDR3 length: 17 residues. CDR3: CASSAPGSGASYNEQFF. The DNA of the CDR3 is TGTGCCAGCAGCGCCCCCGGTTCGGGGGCCAGCTACAATGAGCAGTTCTTC.

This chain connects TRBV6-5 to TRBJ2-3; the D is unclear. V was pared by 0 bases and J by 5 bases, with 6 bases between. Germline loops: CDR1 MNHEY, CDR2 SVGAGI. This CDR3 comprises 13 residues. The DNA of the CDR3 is TGTGCCAGCAGTTACTCGTTTGGAGATACGCAGTATTTT. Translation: CASSYSFGDTQYF.

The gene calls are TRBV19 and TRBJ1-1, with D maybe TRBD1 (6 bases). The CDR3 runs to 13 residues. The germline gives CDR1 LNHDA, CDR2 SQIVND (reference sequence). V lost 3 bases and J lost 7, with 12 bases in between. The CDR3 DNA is TGTGCCAGTAGTATTTCGGGGGCGAGTGAAGCTTTCTTT. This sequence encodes CASSISGASEAFF.

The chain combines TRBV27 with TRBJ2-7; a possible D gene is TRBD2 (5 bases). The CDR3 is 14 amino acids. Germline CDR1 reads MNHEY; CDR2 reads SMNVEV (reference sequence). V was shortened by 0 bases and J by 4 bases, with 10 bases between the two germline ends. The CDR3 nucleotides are TGTGCCAGCAGTTTATCGATGGGAGTTTACGAGCAGTACTTC. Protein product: CASSLSMGVYEQYF.

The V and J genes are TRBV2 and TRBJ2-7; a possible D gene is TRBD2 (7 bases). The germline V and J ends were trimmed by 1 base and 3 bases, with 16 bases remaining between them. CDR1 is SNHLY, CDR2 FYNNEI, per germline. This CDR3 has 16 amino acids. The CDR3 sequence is CASSEGGGHQYYEQYF. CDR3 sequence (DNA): TGTGCCAGCAGTGAAGGGGGGGGGCACCAATACTACGAGCAGTACTTC. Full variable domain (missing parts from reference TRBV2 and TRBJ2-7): EPEVTQTPSHQVTQMGQEVILRCVPISNHLYFYWYRQILGQKVEFLVSFYNNEISEKSEIFDDQFSVERPDGSNFTLKIRSTKLEDSAMYFCASSEGGGHQYYEQYFGPGTRLTVT.

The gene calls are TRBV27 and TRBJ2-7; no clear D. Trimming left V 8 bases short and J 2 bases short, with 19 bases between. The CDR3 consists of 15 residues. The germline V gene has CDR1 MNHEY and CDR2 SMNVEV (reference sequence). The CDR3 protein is CASRTRARYTYEQYF. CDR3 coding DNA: TGTGCCAGCCGAACCCGAGCCCGGTATACCTACGAGCAGTACTTC.

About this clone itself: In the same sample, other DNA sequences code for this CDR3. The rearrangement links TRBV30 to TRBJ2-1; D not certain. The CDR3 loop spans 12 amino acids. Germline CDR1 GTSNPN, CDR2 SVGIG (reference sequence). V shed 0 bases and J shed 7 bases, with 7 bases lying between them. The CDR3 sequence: CAWSVLGNEQFF. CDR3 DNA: TGTGCCTGGAGTGTACTTGGTAATGAGCAGTTCTTC.

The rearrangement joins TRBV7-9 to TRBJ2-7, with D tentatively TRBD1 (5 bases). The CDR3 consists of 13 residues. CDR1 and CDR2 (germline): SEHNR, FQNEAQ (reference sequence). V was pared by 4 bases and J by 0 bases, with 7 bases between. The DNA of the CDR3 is TGTGCCAGCAGCTCAGGGTCCTCCTACGAGCAGTACTTC. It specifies CASSSGSSYEQYF.

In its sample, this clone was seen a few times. CDR3 in DNA: TGTGCCAGTAGTATAGGAGGGCCCGAGCAGTACTTC. Translated: CASSIGGPEQYF. The V call is TRBV19, the J call TRBJ2-7; D perhaps matches TRBD2 (5 bases). The CDR3 covers 12 residues. Germline V gives CDR1 LNHDA, CDR2 SQIVND (reference sequence). The V end lost 1 base, the J end lost 6 bases, and 7 bases lay between the germline ends.

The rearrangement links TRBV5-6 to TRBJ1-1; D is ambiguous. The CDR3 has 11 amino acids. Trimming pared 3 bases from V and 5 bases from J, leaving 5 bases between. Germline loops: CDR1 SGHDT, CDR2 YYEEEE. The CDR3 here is CASSSPTEAFF. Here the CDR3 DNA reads TGTGCCAGCAGCTCCCCTACTGAAGCTTTCTTT.

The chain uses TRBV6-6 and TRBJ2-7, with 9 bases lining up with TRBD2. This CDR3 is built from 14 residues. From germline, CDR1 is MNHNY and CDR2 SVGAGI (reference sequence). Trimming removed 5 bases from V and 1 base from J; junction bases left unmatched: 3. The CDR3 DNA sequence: TGTGCCAGCAGTCCTCTAGCGGGGTCCTACGAGCAGTACTTC. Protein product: CASSPLAGSYEQYF.

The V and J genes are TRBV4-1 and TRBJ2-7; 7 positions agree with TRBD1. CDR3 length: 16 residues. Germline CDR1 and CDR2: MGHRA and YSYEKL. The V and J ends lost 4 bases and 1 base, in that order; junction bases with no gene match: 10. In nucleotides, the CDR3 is TGCGCCAGCAGCCCTCGCCACAGGGGAGATTCCTACGAGCAGTACTTC. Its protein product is CASSPRHRGDSYEQYF.